This TCR beta chain was captured by sequencing in a study of cytomegalovirus exposure and HLA in healthy donors. J gave up 4 bases and V 7 bases, and 9 bases lay outside the gene matches. The CDR3 consists of 15 residues. Germline V gene lookup returns CDR1 MNHEY and CDR2 SMNVEV (reference sequence). The PCR made use of 60 Vbeta and 13 Jbeta primers. Clones were sequenced by immunoSEQ multiplex PCR, and TCRdb holds only the in-frame ones, with some missing. Of roughly 150,000 clones in the sample, approximately 71% were seen once. This rearrangement joins TRBV27 to TRBJ1-2; the match to TRBD1 covers 10 bases. Sequencing was performed on PBMCs. The TCR sequence derives from a man in his thirties or forties in good health and CMV-seropositive. Here the CDR3 reads CASTPTRTGGYGYTF. CDR3 DNA sequence: TGTGCCAGCACCCCGACCAGGACAGGGGGCTATGGCTACACCTTC.